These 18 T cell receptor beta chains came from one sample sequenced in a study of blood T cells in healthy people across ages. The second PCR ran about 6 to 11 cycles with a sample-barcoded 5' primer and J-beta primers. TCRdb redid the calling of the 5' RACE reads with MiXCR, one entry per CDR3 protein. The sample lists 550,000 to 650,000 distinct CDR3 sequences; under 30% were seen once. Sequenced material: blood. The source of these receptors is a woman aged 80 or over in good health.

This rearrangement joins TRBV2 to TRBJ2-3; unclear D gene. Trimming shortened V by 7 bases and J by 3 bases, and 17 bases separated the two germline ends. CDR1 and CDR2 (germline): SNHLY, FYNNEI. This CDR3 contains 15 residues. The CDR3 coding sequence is TGTGCCAGCAATCGACAAGCCCTCAGTACAGATACGCAGTATTTT. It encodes CASNRQALSTDTQYF. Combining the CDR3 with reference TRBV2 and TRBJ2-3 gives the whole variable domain EPEVTQTPSHQVTQMGQEVILRCVPISNHLYFYWYRQILGQKVEFLVSFYNNEISEKSEIFDDQFSVERPDGSNFTLKIRSTKLEDSAMYFCASNRQALSTDTQYFGPGTRLTVL.

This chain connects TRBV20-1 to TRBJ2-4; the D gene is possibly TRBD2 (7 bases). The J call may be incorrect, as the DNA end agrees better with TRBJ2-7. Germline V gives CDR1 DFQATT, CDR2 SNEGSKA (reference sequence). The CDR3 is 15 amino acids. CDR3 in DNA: TGCAGTGCTAGGGCTCGGTGGACAGCGGGGTACGAGCAGTACTTC. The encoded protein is CSARARWTAGYEQYF.

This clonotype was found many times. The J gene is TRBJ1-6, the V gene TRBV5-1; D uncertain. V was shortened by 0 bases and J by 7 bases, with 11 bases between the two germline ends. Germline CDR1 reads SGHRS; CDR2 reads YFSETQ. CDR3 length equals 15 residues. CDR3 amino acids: CASSLDGASNSPLHF. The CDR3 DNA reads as TGCGCCAGCAGCTTGGACGGCGCATCCAATTCACCCCTCCACTTT.

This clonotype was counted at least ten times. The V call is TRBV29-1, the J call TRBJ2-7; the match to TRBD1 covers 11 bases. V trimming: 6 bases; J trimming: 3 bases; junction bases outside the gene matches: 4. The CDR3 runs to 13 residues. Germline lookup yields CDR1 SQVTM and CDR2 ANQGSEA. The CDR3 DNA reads TGCAGCGTCGGACAGGGGGCCATCTACGAGCAGTACTTC. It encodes CSVGQGAIYEQYF.

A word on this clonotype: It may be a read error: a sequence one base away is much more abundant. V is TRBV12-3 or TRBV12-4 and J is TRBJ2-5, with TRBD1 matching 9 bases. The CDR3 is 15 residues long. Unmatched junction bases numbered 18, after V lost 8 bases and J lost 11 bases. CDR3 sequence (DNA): TGTGCCAGCCAAAAAGGACAGGGGATGTACAATGAGCAGTACTTC. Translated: CASQKGQGMYNEQYF.

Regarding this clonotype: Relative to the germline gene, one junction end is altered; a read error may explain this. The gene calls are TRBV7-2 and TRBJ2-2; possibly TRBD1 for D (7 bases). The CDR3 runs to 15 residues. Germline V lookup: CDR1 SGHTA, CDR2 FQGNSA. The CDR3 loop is CASSQARGQGGERFF. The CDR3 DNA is TGTGCCAGCAGCCAAGCTAGGGGGCAGGGCGGGGAGCGGTTTTTT.

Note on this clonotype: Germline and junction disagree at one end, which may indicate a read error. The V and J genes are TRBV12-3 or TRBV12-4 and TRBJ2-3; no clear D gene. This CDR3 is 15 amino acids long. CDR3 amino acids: CASSFEAVSTDAQYF. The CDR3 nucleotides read TGTGCCAGCAGTTTTGAAGCAGTTAGCACAGATGCGCAGTATTTT.

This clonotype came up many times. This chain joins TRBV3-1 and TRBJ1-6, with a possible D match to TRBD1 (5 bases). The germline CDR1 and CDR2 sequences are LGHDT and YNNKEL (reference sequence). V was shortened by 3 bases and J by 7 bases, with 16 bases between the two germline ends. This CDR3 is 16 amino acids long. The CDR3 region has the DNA TGTGCCAGCAGCCACTTAACGGACGGGGGGAATTCACCCCTCCACTTT. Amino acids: CASSHLTDGGNSPLHF.

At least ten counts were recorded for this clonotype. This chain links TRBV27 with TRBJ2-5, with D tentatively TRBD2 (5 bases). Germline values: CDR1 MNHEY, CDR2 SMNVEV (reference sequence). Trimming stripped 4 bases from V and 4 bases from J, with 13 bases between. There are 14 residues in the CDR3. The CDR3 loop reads CASSSGGWGETQYF. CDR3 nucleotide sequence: TGTGCCAGCAGTTCCGGCGGGTGGGGAGAGACCCAGTACTTC.

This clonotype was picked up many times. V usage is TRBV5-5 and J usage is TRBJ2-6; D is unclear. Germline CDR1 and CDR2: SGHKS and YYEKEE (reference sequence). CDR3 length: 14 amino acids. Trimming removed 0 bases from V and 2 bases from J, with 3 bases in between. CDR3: CASSLDAGANVLTF. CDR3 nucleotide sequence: TGTGCCAGCAGCTTGGATGCTGGGGCCAACGTCCTGACTTTC. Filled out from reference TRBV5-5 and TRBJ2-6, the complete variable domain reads DAGVTQSPTHLIKTRGQQVTLRCSPISGHKSVSWYQQVLGQGPQFIFQYYEKEERGRGNFPDRFSARQFPNYSSELNVNALLLGDSALYLCASSLDAGANVLTFGAGSRLTVL.

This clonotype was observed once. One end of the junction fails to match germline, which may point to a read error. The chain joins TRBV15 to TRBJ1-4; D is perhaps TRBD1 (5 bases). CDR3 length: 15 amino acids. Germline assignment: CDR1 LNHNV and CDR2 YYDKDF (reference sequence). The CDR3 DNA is TGTGCCGCCAGCAGAGAGGTTGGGGGTAATGAAAAACGGTTTTTT. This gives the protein CAASREVGGNEKRFF.

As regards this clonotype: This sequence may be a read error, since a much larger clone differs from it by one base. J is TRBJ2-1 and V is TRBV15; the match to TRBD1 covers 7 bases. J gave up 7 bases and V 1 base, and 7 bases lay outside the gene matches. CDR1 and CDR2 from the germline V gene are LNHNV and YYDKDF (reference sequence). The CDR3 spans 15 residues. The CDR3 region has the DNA TGTGCCACCAGCAGAGTACAGGGGTCGATGAATGAGCAGTTCTTC. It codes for CATSRVQGSMNEQFF.

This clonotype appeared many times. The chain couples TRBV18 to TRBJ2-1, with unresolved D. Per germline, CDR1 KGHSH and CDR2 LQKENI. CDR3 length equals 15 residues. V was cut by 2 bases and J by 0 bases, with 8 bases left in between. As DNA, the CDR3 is TGTGCCAGCTCACCAACTCAGAGCTCCTACAATGAGCAGTTCTTC. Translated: CASSPTQSSYNEQFF.

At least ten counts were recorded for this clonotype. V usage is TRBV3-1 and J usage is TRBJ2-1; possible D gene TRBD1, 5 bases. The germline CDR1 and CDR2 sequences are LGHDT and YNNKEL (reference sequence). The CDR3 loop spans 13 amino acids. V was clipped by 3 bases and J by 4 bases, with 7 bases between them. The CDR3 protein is CASSHSGYNEQFF. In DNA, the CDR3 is TGTGCCAGCAGCCACTCAGGGTACAATGAGCAGTTCTTC.

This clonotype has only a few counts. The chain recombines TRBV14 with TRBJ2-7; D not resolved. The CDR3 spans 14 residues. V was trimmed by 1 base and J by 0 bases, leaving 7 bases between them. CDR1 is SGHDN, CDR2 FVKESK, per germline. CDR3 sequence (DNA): TGTGCCAGCAGCCAAGTAGTTAGCTCCTACGAGCAGTACTTC. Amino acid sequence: CASSQVVSSYEQYF.

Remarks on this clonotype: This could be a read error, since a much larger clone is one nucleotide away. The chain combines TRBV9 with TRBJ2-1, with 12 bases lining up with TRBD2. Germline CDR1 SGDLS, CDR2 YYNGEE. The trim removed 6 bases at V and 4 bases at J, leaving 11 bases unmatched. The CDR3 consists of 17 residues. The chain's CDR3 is CASNVSSLAGGYNEQFF. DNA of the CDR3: TGTGCCAGCAACGTTTCTTCACTAGCGGGGGGTTACAATGAGCAGTTCTTC.

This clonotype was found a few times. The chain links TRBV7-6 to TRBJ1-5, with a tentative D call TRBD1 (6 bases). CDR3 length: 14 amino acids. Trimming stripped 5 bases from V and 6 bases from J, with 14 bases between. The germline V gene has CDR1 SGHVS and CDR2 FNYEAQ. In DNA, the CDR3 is TGTGCCAGCAGCCCCCAACAGGGCGGTCAGCCCCAGCATTTT. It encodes CASSPQQGGQPQHF.

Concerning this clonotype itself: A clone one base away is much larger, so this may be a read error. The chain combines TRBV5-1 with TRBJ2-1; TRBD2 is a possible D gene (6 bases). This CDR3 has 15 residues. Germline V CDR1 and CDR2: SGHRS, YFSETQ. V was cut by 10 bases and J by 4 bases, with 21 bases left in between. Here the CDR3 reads CARGPGGTKYNEQFF. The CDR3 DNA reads TGCGCCCGCGGCCCCGGCGGGACCAAATACAATGAGCAGTTCTTC.